These T cell receptor beta chains were read from a single sample in a study of blood T cells in healthy people across ages. TCRdb re-called the 5' RACE reads through MiXCR, storing one row per CDR3 protein. Of about 1.1 million distinct CDR3 sequences detected, around two fifths appear once; the ten largest clones hold over 10%. The sequencing sample was made of blood. The receptors originated from a man between 18 and 35 years old in good health. The CDR3 runs from the conserved cysteine through the conserved F or W. The order of the fields is V gene, D gene, clone size, J gene, CDR3 length, CDR3 DNA, CDR3 protein. A D gene is named only where the DNA matches it firmly. Expanded clones get a size class; other rows say once, few or many, or leave the size out.

v_gene: TRBV20-1; d_gene: TRBD1; abundance: few; j_gene: TRBJ1-2; len: 13; CDR3nt: TGCAGTGCTAGAGTGGACAGGGCGGACGGCTACACCTTC; CDR3aa: CSARVDRADGYTF
v_gene: TRBV7-9; d_gene: -; abundance: -; j_gene: TRBJ2-1; len: 11; CDR3nt: TGTGCCAGCAGCCAAACTAAGCCTAGGTTCTTC; CDR3aa: CASSQTKPRFF
v_gene: TRBV4-3; d_gene: -; abundance: -; j_gene: TRBJ2-2; len: 18; CDR3nt: TGCGCCAGCAGCCAAGATCGACGGGGGCGGACGAACACCGGGGAGCTGTTTTTT; CDR3aa: CASSQDRRGRTNTGELFF
v_gene: TRBV6-5; d_gene: -; abundance: -; j_gene: TRBJ1-2; len: 13; CDR3nt: TGTGCCAGCAGTTCCGACCCTTTCTATGGCTACACCTTC; CDR3aa: CASSSDPFYGYTF
v_gene: TRBV4-2; d_gene: -; abundance: few; j_gene: TRBJ2-1; len: 12; CDR3nt: TGTGCCAGCAGCCAAGAGGGCCATGAGCAGTTCTTC; CDR3aa: CASSQEGHEQFF
v_gene: TRBV9; d_gene: -; abundance: -; j_gene: TRBJ2-2; len: 15; CDR3nt: TGTGCCAGCAGCGTTCGTCCGGGACCCCTAGGGGAGCTGTTTTTT; CDR3aa: CASSVRPGPLGELFF
v_gene: TRBV6-1; d_gene: TRBD1; abundance: -; j_gene: TRBJ1-1; len: 17; CDR3nt: TGTGCCAGCAGTGACCGGGACAGGGGGGTAAGGAGCACTGAAGCTTTCTTT; CDR3aa: CASSDRDRGVRSTEAFF
v_gene: TRBV18; d_gene: TRBD1; abundance: -; j_gene: TRBJ2-1; len: 15; CDR3nt: TGTGCCAGCTCGTACCGGGACAGGGCTTACAATGAGCAGTTCTTC; CDR3aa: CASSYRDRAYNEQFF
v_gene: TRBV9; d_gene: -; abundance: -; j_gene: TRBJ2-3; len: 14; CDR3nt: TGTGCCAGCAGCGTAGCAGGGGCAGGGGATACGCAGTATTTT; CDR3aa: CASSVAGAGDTQYF
v_gene: TRBV3-1; d_gene: -; abundance: -; j_gene: TRBJ1-2; len: 14; CDR3nt: TGTGCCAACAGCCTCGGGACGGTGAACTATGGCTACACCTTC; CDR3aa: CANSLGTVNYGYTF
v_gene: TRBV7-8; d_gene: -; abundance: -; j_gene: TRBJ2-3; len: 15; CDR3nt: TGTGCCAGCAGATTCGGGCTCGGGAGAGACTATACGCAGTATTTT; CDR3aa: CASRFGLGRDYTQYF
v_gene: TRBV7-9; d_gene: TRBD1; abundance: few; j_gene: TRBJ2-5; len: 14; CDR3nt: TGTGCCAGCAGGGGGACAGCCACCCAAGAGACCCAGTACTTC; CDR3aa: CASRGTATQETQYF
v_gene: TRBV7-9; d_gene: -; abundance: -; j_gene: TRBJ2-1; len: 15; CDR3nt: TGTGCCAGCACCATGGACAGCTCCTCCTACAATGAGCAGTTCTTC; CDR3aa: CASTMDSSSYNEQFF
v_gene: TRBV15; d_gene: TRBD1; abundance: once; j_gene: TRBJ2-2; len: 16; CDR3nt: TGTGCCACCAGCAGAGGGACAGGGAGAGATACCGGGGAGCTGTTTTTT; CDR3aa: CATSRGTGRDTGELFF
v_gene: TRBV9; d_gene: TRBD2; abundance: few; j_gene: TRBJ2-7; len: 16; CDR3nt: TGTGCCAGCAGCGCGGCCGGGACTAGCGGGTACAATGAGCAGTACTTC; CDR3aa: CASSAAGTSGYNEQYF
v_gene: TRBV10-3; d_gene: TRBD1; abundance: -; j_gene: TRBJ1-6; len: 14; CDR3nt: TGTGCCATCAGTTCCGGGACAGCTAATTCACCCCTCCACTTT; CDR3aa: CAISSGTANSPLHF
v_gene: TRBV3-1; d_gene: -; abundance: -; j_gene: TRBJ2-3; len: 16; CDR3nt: TGTGCCAGCAGTGAACTCCAATCGTTTAGCACAGATACGCAGTATTTT; CDR3aa: CASSELQSFSTDTQYF
v_gene: TRBV5-6; d_gene: -; abundance: few; j_gene: TRBJ1-1; len: 13; CDR3nt: TGTGCCAGCAGCGCGACTGGGACACTTGAAGCTTTCTTT; CDR3aa: CASSATGTLEAFF
v_gene: TRBV7-3; d_gene: -; abundance: -; j_gene: TRBJ2-7; len: 14; CDR3nt: TGTGCCAGCAGAAACTCTCGGGGCGCCTACGAGCAGTACTTC; CDR3aa: CASRNSRGAYEQYF
v_gene: TRBV6-1; d_gene: -; abundance: once; j_gene: TRBJ1-5; len: 13; CDR3nt: TGTGCCAGCGGAGCGACGGACAATCAGCCCCAGCATTTT; CDR3aa: CASGATDNQPQHF
v_gene: TRBV20-1; d_gene: TRBD1; abundance: many; j_gene: TRBJ2-7; len: 14; CDR3nt: TGCAGTGCTAGAACCGGGACAGGGGTTGCCGAGCAGTACTTC; CDR3aa: CSARTGTGVAEQYF
v_gene: TRBV12-3/TRBV12-4; d_gene: -; abundance: -; j_gene: TRBJ2-2; len: 13; CDR3nt: TGTGCCAGCAGTGTTTTTGGCACCGGGGAGCTGTTTTTT; CDR3aa: CASSVFGTGELFF
v_gene: TRBV28; d_gene: TRBD2; abundance: -; j_gene: TRBJ2-1; len: 16; CDR3nt: TGTGCCAGCAGTTTGACTAGCGGGGGATATTACAATGAGCAGTTCTTC; CDR3aa: CASSLTSGGYYNEQFF
v_gene: TRBV4-1; d_gene: -; abundance: few; j_gene: TRBJ1-1; len: 16; CDR3nt: TGCGCCAGCAGCCAAGGATCCCGCTCCATGAACACTGAAGCTTTCTTT; CDR3aa: CASSQGSRSMNTEAFF
v_gene: TRBV25-1; d_gene: -; abundance: -; j_gene: TRBJ2-6; len: 13; CDR3nt: TGTGCCAGTATTGGGTTTGGGGCCAACGTCCTGACTTTC; CDR3aa: CASIGFGANVLTF
v_gene: TRBV28; d_gene: -; abundance: -; j_gene: TRBJ2-2; len: 14; CDR3nt: TGTGCCAGCAGTTTCAGGGAGAACACCGGGGAGCTGTTTTTT; CDR3aa: CASSFRENTGELFF
v_gene: TRBV9; d_gene: TRBD1; abundance: -; j_gene: TRBJ2-7; len: 15; CDR3nt: TGTGCCAGCAGCGTAAGTGAGACAGGGGAAGACGAGCAGTACTTC; CDR3aa: CASSVSETGEDEQYF
v_gene: TRBV20-1; d_gene: -; abundance: -; j_gene: TRBJ2-7; len: 14; CDR3nt: TGCAGTGCTAGGGAGGGGGGAATCGACTACGAGCAGTACTTC; CDR3aa: CSAREGGIDYEQYF
v_gene: TRBV4-3; d_gene: -; abundance: -; j_gene: TRBJ2-1; len: 15; CDR3nt: TGCGCCAGCAGCCCTGGGGGGATGTCCTACAATGAGCAGTTCTTC; CDR3aa: CASSPGGMSYNEQFF
v_gene: TRBV12-3/TRBV12-4; d_gene: -; abundance: few; j_gene: TRBJ1-1; len: 13; CDR3nt: TGTGCCAGCAGTACTAACACGAACACTGAAGCTTTCTTT; CDR3aa: CASSTNTNTEAFF
v_gene: TRBV27; d_gene: -; abundance: few; j_gene: TRBJ2-1; len: 16; CDR3nt: TGTGCCAGCAGCCCTCGGCTCGCAGGCTTTTTCAATGAGCAGTTCTTC; CDR3aa: CASSPRLAGFFNEQFF
v_gene: TRBV9; d_gene: -; abundance: -; j_gene: TRBJ1-1; len: 17; CDR3nt: TGTGCCAGCAGCGTAGTCAAAATAGTAGGGTATGGTTCTGAAGCTTTCTTT; CDR3aa: CASSVVKIVGYGSEAFF
v_gene: TRBV10-3; d_gene: TRBD1; abundance: -; j_gene: TRBJ1-2; len: 18; CDR3nt: TGTGCCATCAGTGACCCAGACAGGGTAAGGGCGGTAAACTATGGCTACACCTTC; CDR3aa: CAISDPDRVRAVNYGYTF
v_gene: TRBV9; d_gene: -; abundance: -; j_gene: TRBJ2-2; len: 12; CDR3nt: TGTGCCAGCAGCTCCAGACCCGGGGAGCTGTTTTTT; CDR3aa: CASSSRPGELFF
v_gene: TRBV2; d_gene: TRBD2; abundance: -; j_gene: TRBJ2-3; len: 19; CDR3nt: TGTGCCAGCAGTGAAGGTCAATGGCGGGGGACCATGAGCACAGATACGCAGTATTTT; CDR3aa: CASSEGQWRGTMSTDTQYF
v_gene: TRBV6-2/TRBV6-3; d_gene: -; abundance: -; j_gene: TRBJ2-3; len: 15; CDR3nt: TGTGCCAGCAGTTACAGGGGTCCGGAGAGTGATACGCAGTATTTT; CDR3aa: CASSYRGPESDTQYF
v_gene: TRBV5-1; d_gene: TRBD2; abundance: -; j_gene: TRBJ2-1; len: 16; CDR3nt: TGCGCCAGCAGCTTGCCTCTAGCGGGGGGGAACAATGAGCAGTTCTTC; CDR3aa: CASSLPLAGGNNEQFF
v_gene: TRBV2; d_gene: TRBD1; abundance: few; j_gene: TRBJ1-2; len: 16; CDR3nt: TGTGCCAGCACACGCTCGAAGAAGACAGGGAACTATGGCTACACCTTC; CDR3aa: CASTRSKKTGNYGYTF
v_gene: TRBV7-9; d_gene: TRBD2; abundance: -; j_gene: TRBJ2-1; len: 17; CDR3nt: TGTGCCAGCAGCTCATGGGCGGGACTAGCCGCGGGAAATGAGCAGTTCTTC; CDR3aa: CASSSWAGLAAGNEQFF
v_gene: TRBV12-3/TRBV12-4; d_gene: TRBD2; abundance: -; j_gene: TRBJ2-1; len: 15; CDR3nt: TGTGCCAGCAGTTTCACTAGCGGGCTCCACAATGAGCAGTTCTTC; CDR3aa: CASSFTSGLHNEQFF
v_gene: TRBV6-5; d_gene: TRBD1; abundance: -; j_gene: TRBJ1-3; len: 13; CDR3nt: TGTGCCAGCAGACCGGGACAGGGTGACACCATATATTTT; CDR3aa: CASRPGQGDTIYF
v_gene: TRBV24-1; d_gene: -; abundance: -; j_gene: TRBJ2-5; len: 12; CDR3nt: TGTGCCACCAGTGATTTTAGGGGGACCCAGTACTTC; CDR3aa: CATSDFRGTQYF
v_gene: TRBV7-2; d_gene: TRBD1; abundance: once; j_gene: TRBJ1-5; len: 16; CDR3nt: TGTGCCAGCAGCCTAAATGGACAGGGGGCCCATCAGCCCCAGCATTTT; CDR3aa: CASSLNGQGAHQPQHF
v_gene: TRBV20-1; d_gene: -; abundance: few; j_gene: TRBJ1-6; len: 14; CDR3nt: TGCAGTGCTAGAGCGACAGGCCAAGAGTCACCCCTCCACTTT; CDR3aa: CSARATGQESPLHF
v_gene: TRBV7-9; d_gene: TRBD1; abundance: -; j_gene: TRBJ1-4; len: 14; CDR3nt: TGTGCCAGCAGCACCGGGACAGTAGGTGAAAAACTGTTTTTT; CDR3aa: CASSTGTVGEKLFF
v_gene: TRBV10-3; d_gene: -; abundance: -; j_gene: TRBJ1-2; len: 15; CDR3nt: TGTGCCATCAGTCAAGACAGGACCTCTAACTATGGCTACACCTTC; CDR3aa: CAISQDRTSNYGYTF
v_gene: TRBV12-3/TRBV12-4; d_gene: -; abundance: -; j_gene: TRBJ1-2; len: 15; CDR3nt: TGTGCCAGCAGTTTAGTTGGGCTGGGCCGACATGGCTACACCTTC; CDR3aa: CASSLVGLGRHGYTF
v_gene: TRBV6-2/TRBV6-3; d_gene: TRBD2; abundance: -; j_gene: TRBJ2-7; len: 13; CDR3nt: TGTGCCACCTTAGCGGGGGAGTACAATGAGCAGTACTTC; CDR3aa: CATLAGEYNEQYF
v_gene: TRBV4-3; d_gene: TRBD2; abundance: few; j_gene: TRBJ2-2; len: 17; CDR3nt: TGCGCCAGCAGCCGCCTAGCGGGGGCCGAAAACACCGGGGAGCTGTTTTTT; CDR3aa: CASSRLAGAENTGELFF
v_gene: TRBV5-5; d_gene: -; abundance: -; j_gene: TRBJ1-1; len: 16; CDR3nt: TGTGCCAGCAGCCCTGGCGCCGGGTGCGCCGACACTGAAGCTTTCTTT; CDR3aa: CASSPGAGCADTEAFF
v_gene: TRBV7-2; d_gene: -; abundance: many; j_gene: TRBJ2-1; len: 12; CDR3nt: TGTGCCAGCAGTTCGAACTACAATGAGCAGTTCTTC; CDR3aa: CASSSNYNEQFF
v_gene: TRBV12-3/TRBV12-4; d_gene: TRBD1; abundance: -; j_gene: TRBJ1-5; len: 15; CDR3nt: TGTGCCAGCAGGTCCACAGGGGGCGGCAATCAGCCCCAGCATTTT; CDR3aa: CASRSTGGGNQPQHF
v_gene: TRBV4-2; d_gene: -; abundance: -; j_gene: TRBJ1-5; len: 13; CDR3nt: TGTGCCAGCAGCGTCCGGGGAACTCAGCCCCAGCATTTT; CDR3aa: CASSVRGTQPQHF
v_gene: TRBV5-1; d_gene: TRBD2; abundance: few; j_gene: TRBJ2-5; len: 15; CDR3nt: TGCGCCAGCAGCAGGACTAGGACTAGAGGGGAGACCCAGTACTTC; CDR3aa: CASSRTRTRGETQYF
v_gene: TRBV7-6; d_gene: TRBD2; abundance: -; j_gene: TRBJ2-7; len: 15; CDR3nt: TGTGCCAGCAGCTTTAGCGGGGGGGGATCCTACGAGCAGTACTTC; CDR3aa: CASSFSGGGSYEQYF
v_gene: TRBV6-5; d_gene: -; abundance: few; j_gene: TRBJ2-2; len: 15; CDR3nt: TGTGCCAGCAGTCGGGGCGTGTTGAACACCGGGGAGCTGTTTTTT; CDR3aa: CASSRGVLNTGELFF
v_gene: TRBV5-1; d_gene: TRBD1; abundance: few; j_gene: TRBJ2-3; len: 14; CDR3nt: TGCGCCAGCAGCTTGGGGACAGGGTCCAATACGCAGTATTTT; CDR3aa: CASSLGTGSNTQYF
v_gene: TRBV6-5; d_gene: TRBD1; abundance: -; j_gene: TRBJ1-5; len: 13; CDR3nt: TGTGCCAGCAGTCAGGGACAGTTTAGCCCCCAGCATTTT; CDR3aa: CASSQGQFSPQHF
v_gene: TRBV25-1; d_gene: -; abundance: few; j_gene: TRBJ2-1; len: 10; CDR3nt: TGTGCCAGCTGGTCGGGTGAGCAGTTCTTC; CDR3aa: CASWSGEQFF
v_gene: TRBV20-1; d_gene: -; abundance: -; j_gene: TRBJ1-5; len: 13; CDR3nt: TGCAGTGCTAGAGTCAGCATCAATCAGCCCCAGCATTTT; CDR3aa: CSARVSINQPQHF